The T cell receptor beta chain described here comes from a study of T cell responses to AZD1222 COVID-19 vaccine (dated by TCRdb to the early 2020s). As for the study more broadly: A total of approximately 250 trial participants underwent TCR sequencing, of whom some 200 had received two doses of AZD1222 and around 25 had received two doses of the MenACWY control vaccine. Trial participants were enrolled by age into subgroups of 18-55, 56-69 and 70-plus years, and around 150, 29 and 61 TCR-sequenced participants, respectively, were included in these subgroups.

Read against the paper, the sample's time point label means: about 28 days (+/-7) after the second vaccine dose. Because spike-specific TCR depth and breadth did not differ between the two schedules, AZD1222 recipients who got a second dose at roughly 4 weeks were pooled with those who got a second dose at roughly 12 weeks. Vaccinee samples came from UK trials COV001 and COV002, including a single-blind randomized controlled phase 2/3 trial of AZD1222 (ChAdOx1 nCoV-19) in healthy adults. For TCRbeta chain sequencing, PBMC samples were collected from trial participants at day 0 and at day 28 after the second dose. The research as a whole found: No day 14 peak-response samples were available, so repertoires were characterized only after the peak T cell response. In the small 56-69-year group, the increase in depth fell short of significance, most likely because of low power. The vaccine-associated CD4 TCRs covered the entire spike protein, and the dominant responses fell in regions 160-218 and 743-854. Conclusions about previously exposed vaccinees are limited because only a handful of AZD1222 recipients were SARS-CoV-2 seropositive at baseline. Nearly half of unique spike-specific TCRs reportedly recognized epitopes outside regions mutated in the B.1.351 and B.1.1.7 variants. After two AZD1222 doses, spike-specific TCR breadth and depth were significantly higher than at day 0 and than in MenACWY recipients. Participants were mostly white British, with more females than males. The authors suggested clonal diversity may have been underestimated.

The CDR3 regions of human TCRbeta chains were subjected to immunosequencing. The study's own analysis went as follows. TCRs in the repertoires were compared against a reference library of SARS-CoV-2-specific TCRs that had been generated with the MIRA antigen-specificity platform. Breadth was defined as the fraction of unique TCRs that were SARS-CoV-2-associated. Depth was defined as the fraction of total T cells that were SARS-CoV-2-associated. Using the MIRA data, every spike-specific TCR was mapped to the spike region that the TCR reacted to and assigned to either a CD4 or a CD8 class. Log10-transformed breadth and depth values were compared by one-way ANOVA with Sidak's multiple comparisons tests. TCRdb retrieved this table from immuneACCESS and kept in-frame rearrangements only. Not all clones are present; in checked studies, unresolved V genes account for under half, and no reason is known for the remainder. From that table come the V and J calls and clone size; the DNA was used to work out D and trimming. The sample records some 280,000 clones, 94% of which are singletons. The ten largest make up 0.5% to 0.7% of the sample.

With regard to this clone: This clone's antigen is unknown. Per-nucleotide qualities are absent, and no much larger clonotype sits a single base away.

From the cysteine up to the phenylalanine, the CDR3 has a length of 12 residues. CDR3 DNA is the only sequence kept; it has 36 bases, read in frame from the first base. From a lookup of the germline V gene, CDR1 and CDR2 are ENHRY and SYGVKD. V is cut by 2 bases and J by 0 bases, and the space between the germline ends is 1 base. The sequencing here drew on peripheral blood, taken 28 days after the second AZD1222 dose. The receptor was derived from an adult who received the AZD1222 COVID-19 vaccine. The chain couples TRBV10-3 to TRBJ2-5, with no confident D gene call. The DNA reads TGTGCCATCAGTGAGGACCAAGAGACCCAGTACTTC. The encoded protein is CAISEDQETQYF.